This T cell receptor (beta chain) was captured by sequencing in a study of regulatory T cells in long-lasting Graves disease. Time point denoted: newly diagnosed GD, antithyroid drugs for less than 3 months. TCR sequences were obtained from RNA taken from PBMCs. Arm-PCR of CDR3 regions and iRepertoire HTBI primers were the basis on which TCR beta libraries were built. TCRdb processed the multiplex PCR reads anew with MiXCR; each CDR3 protein has one entry. The table has around 450,000 distinct CDR3 sequences, around 15% seen once. The J segment lost 2 bases and the V segment lost 9 bases, leaving 8 bases of the junction unmatched. Per the germline V gene, CDR1 is MDHEN and CDR2 is SYDVKM. The CDR3 has 15 residues. There are many counts of this clonotype. These data were also filed under a second study, of T cells in Graves' hyperthyroidism and ophthalmopathy. In that study: It was uncontrolled infection, other autoimmune disease, pregnancy or lactation that excluded patients.

This material consisted of peripheral blood mononuclear cells (PBMCs), taken at new diagnosis, from a patient treated with antithyroid drugs. J is TRBJ2-1 and V is TRBV28; 9 nucleotides match TRBD1. The receptor was derived from a man aged 35-49 years with Graves disease. The chain's CDR3 is CASTRRDRAYNEQFF. CDR3 DNA sequence: TGTGCCAGTACCCGTCGGGACAGGGCCTACAATGAGCAGTTCTTC.